The rows below give T cell receptor beta chains drawn from one sample of a study of blood T cell repertoires in COVID-19. The protocol was immunoSEQ multiplex PCR, while the TCRdb copy is restricted to in-frame clones and leaves out a portion. The table shows about 33,000 clones, with about 82% occurring only once. Sequencing input: peripheral blood. These receptor sequences come from a man aged 55 to 69 with active COVID-19. Each CDR3 is given with its conserved first and last residue. D genes are given only for firm matches. The size entry is marked missing in some rows and otherwise reads once, few, many or a size class.

J gene	clone size	D gene	V gene	CDR3 protein	CDR3 DNA
TRBJ2-5	.	TRBD2	TRBV7-6	CASSLGTSGRVRETQYF	TGTGCCAGCAGCTTAGGGACTAGCGGACGGGTGAGAGAGACCCAGTACTTC
TRBJ1-5	.	TRBD1	TRBV6-4	CASSQTGTSNQPQHF	TGTGCCAGCAGTCAGACAGGGACTAGCAATCAGCCCCAGCATTTT
TRBJ2-2	.	.	TRBV28	CASSFKGMNTGELFF	TGTGCCAGCAGTTTCAAGGGGATGAACACCGGGGAGCTGTTTTTT
TRBJ2-1	.	TRBD2	TRBV7-9	CASSLAGGNNEQFF	TGTGCCAGCAGCTTAGCGGGAGGGAACAATGAGCAGTTCTTC
TRBJ1-1	once	.	TRBV5-4	CASSLDLVLNTEAFF	TGTGCCAGCAGCTTGGACCTAGTCTTGAACACTGAAGCTTTCTTT
TRBJ2-1	.	.	TRBV5-1	CASSLGLTTYNEQFF	TGCGCCAGCAGCTTGGGACTAACCACCTACAATGAGCAGTTCTTC
TRBJ2-6	.	.	TRBV6-5	CASIRGVSGANVLTF	TGTGCCAGCATACGGGGAGTGTCTGGGGCCAACGTCCTGACTTTC
TRBJ2-2	.	.	TRBV5-1	CASSLSAERAGELFF	TGCGCCAGCAGCCTGTCAGCGGAAAGGGCCGGGGAGCTGTTTTTT
TRBJ1-1	.	.	TRBV7-6	CASSTQGYTEAFF	TGTGCCAGCAGCACACAGGGATACACTGAAGCTTTCTTT
TRBJ1-3	.	.	TRBV2	CASSAGSQLNTIYF	TGTGCCAGCAGTGCGGGATCACAACTAAATACCATATATTTT
TRBJ1-5	.	.	TRBV2	CASSEQQGQPQHF	TGTGCCAGCAGTGAGCAACAGGGTCAGCCCCAGCATTTT
TRBJ1-5	.	.	TRBV3-1/TRBV3-2	CASSQSHSNQPQHF	TGTGCCAGCAGCCAATCACACAGCAATCAGCCCCAGCATTTT
TRBJ1-2	.	.	TRBV28	CASSTQGANYGYTF	TGTGCCAGCAGTACACAGGGCGCTAACTATGGCTACACCTTC
TRBJ2-4	once	.	TRBV7-3	CASSPFQGAKNIQYF	TGTGCCAGCAGTCCATTCCAGGGGGCCAAAAACATTCAGTACTTC
TRBJ2-2	.	TRBD2	TRBV5-1	CASSLVIGLANTGELFF	TGCGCCAGCAGCTTGGTCATTGGACTAGCGAACACCGGGGAGCTGTTTTTT
TRBJ2-3	.	TRBD1	TRBV5-8	CASSPDRGGGVDTQYF	TGTGCCAGCAGCCCGGACAGGGGAGGGGGTGTTGATACGCAGTATTTT
TRBJ2-3	once	TRBD2	TRBV5-5	CASSREGNTDTQYF	TGTGCCAGTAGCCGGGAGGGGAACACAGATACGCAGTATTTT
TRBJ1-6	.	.	TRBV19	CASSTGTRDNSPLHF	TGTGCCAGTAGTACCGGGACACGGGATAATTCACCCCTCCACTTT
TRBJ2-1	.	TRBD2	TRBV29-1	CSVAGVAGVGNEQFF	TGCAGCGTGGCCGGGGTAGCGGGAGTGGGGAATGAGCAGTTCTTC
TRBJ2-3	.	TRBD1	TRBV19	CASSIPGTGGRDTQYF	TGTGCCAGTAGTATTCCCGGGACAGGGGGCAGAGATACGCAGTATTTT
TRBJ2-3	.	TRBD2	TRBV27	CASRLAGGSDTQYF	TGTGCCAGCAGGCTAGCGGGAGGGTCAGATACGCAGTATTTT
TRBJ1-5	.	TRBD1	TRBV10-2	CASRETGDGNQPQHF	TGCGCCAGCAGGGAAACAGGGGATGGCAATCAGCCCCAGCATTTT
TRBJ2-2	.	TRBD2	TRBV6-6	CASSYSDGRAPGELFF	TGTGCCAGCAGTTACTCGGACGGGAGGGCCCCCGGGGAGCTGTTTTTT
TRBJ2-5	.	.	TRBV6-6	CASVLQVQETQYF	TGTGCCAGCGTTTTACAGGTCCAAGAGACCCAGTACTTC
TRBJ2-2	.	TRBD2	TRBV23-1	CASSQRQGLARDGELFF	TGCGCCAGCAGTCAACGGCAGGGACTAGCTAGGGACGGGGAGCTGTTTTTT
TRBJ2-3	.	TRBD2	TRBV7-2	CASSRGLAEGTQYF	TGTGCCAGCAGCAGGGGACTAGCGGAGGGTACGCAGTATTTT
TRBJ2-5	.	.	TRBV3-1/TRBV3-2	CASSSPLQQETQYF	TGTGCCAGCAGCTCTCCACTCCAACAAGAGACCCAGTACTTC
TRBJ2-3	.	.	TRBV7-8	CASSLEGTDTQYF	TGTGCCAGCAGCTTGGAGGGTACAGATACGCAGTATTTT